This T cell receptor (beta chain) was found in a study of early stage breast cancer tumors. Overall study context: Most invasive tumors, twelve of 16, were ER+/PR+/HER2-.

V lost 1 base and J lost 4, with 4 bases in between. The CDR3 contains 12 residues. CDR1 MNHNS and CDR2 SASEGT come from the germline V gene. Sequencing used immunoSEQ multiplex PCR; TCRdb keeps in-frame clones, though not all of them. Altogether tens of thousands of clones are present, about 83% being singletons, with the ten largest covering approximately 9%. Specimen: blood. This clonotype was sampled from a person aged 45 to 59 with breast cancer. V gene TRBV6-1 combines with J gene TRBJ1-2; D is unresolved. In DNA, the CDR3 is TGTGCCAGCAGTGAAGGCGGCTATGGCTACACCTTC. Translation gives CASSEGGYGYTF.